What follows is one T cell receptor (beta chain) and its context. No antigen is known for it. The junction departs from the called germline gene at one end, perhaps through a read error. This entry belongs to a study of brain T cells in children with intractable seizures. Study results and limitations: Pre- and post-surgery blood differed in depth, so pre-surgery absences may be undersampling. Only CDR3 sequence similarity suggested viral specificity, without known HCMV serostatus.

The V gene's germline CDR1 is SQVTM and CDR2 ANQGSEA. The CDR3 has 14 residues. Method: immunoSEQ multiplex PCR; TCRdb's copy keeps in-frame clones and lacks some. The sample contains 300,000 to 400,000 clones, over 85% of which appear only once. The time point denotes: blood from clinic visit 5 months post-surgery; TSC patient then seizure free. The sequenced cases were selected for having the highest brain T cell transcript signatures. At least one anti-epileptic drug was given before surgery. This sequence joins TRBV29-1 and TRBJ1-1; 9 bases line up with TRBD1. This clonotype originated in a boy in the first two years of life with tuberous sclerosis and intractable seizures. The sequences come from peripheral blood, collected approximately 5 months after surgery. CDR3 in amino acids: CSVLPRGDRVPGGF. In nucleotides, the CDR3 is TGCAGCGTCTTACCCCGGGGGGACAGGGTCCCAGGGGGGTTT.